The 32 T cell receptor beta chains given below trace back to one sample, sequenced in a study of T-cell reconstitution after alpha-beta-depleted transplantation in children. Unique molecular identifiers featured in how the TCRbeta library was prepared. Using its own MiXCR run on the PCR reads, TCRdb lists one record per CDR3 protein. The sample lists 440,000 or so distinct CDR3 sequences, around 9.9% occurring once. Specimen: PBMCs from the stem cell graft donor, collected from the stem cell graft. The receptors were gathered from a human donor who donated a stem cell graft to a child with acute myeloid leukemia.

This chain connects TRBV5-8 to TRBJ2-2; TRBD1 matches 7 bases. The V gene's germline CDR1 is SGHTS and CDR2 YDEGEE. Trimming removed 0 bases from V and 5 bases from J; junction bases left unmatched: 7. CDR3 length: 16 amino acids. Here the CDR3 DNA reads TGTGCCAGCAGCTTGGGTGGGACAGTACGAACCGGGGAGCTGTTTTTT. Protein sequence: CASSLGGTVRTGELFF.

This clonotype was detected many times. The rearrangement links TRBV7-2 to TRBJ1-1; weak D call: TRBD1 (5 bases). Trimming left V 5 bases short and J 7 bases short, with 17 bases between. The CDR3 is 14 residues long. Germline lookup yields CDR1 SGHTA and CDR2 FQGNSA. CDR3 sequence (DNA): TGTGCCAGCAGCCCGGGGCCAGTGGACGGTGAAGCTTTCTTT. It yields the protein CASSPGPVDGEAFF.

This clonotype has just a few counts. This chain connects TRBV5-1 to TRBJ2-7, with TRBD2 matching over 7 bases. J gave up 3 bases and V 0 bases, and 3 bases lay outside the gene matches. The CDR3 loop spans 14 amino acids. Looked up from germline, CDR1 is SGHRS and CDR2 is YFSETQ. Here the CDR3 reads CASSLAGGLYEQYV. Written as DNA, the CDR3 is TGCGCCAGCAGCTTGGCGGGGGGACTCTACGAGCAGTACGTC.

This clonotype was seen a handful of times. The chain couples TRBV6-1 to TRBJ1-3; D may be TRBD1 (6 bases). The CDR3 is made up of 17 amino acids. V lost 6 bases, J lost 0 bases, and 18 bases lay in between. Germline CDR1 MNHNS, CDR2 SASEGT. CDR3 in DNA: TGTGCCAGCAGAGGGACATCCTACCCTCACTCTGGAAACACCATATATTTT. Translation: CASRGTSYPHSGNTIYF.

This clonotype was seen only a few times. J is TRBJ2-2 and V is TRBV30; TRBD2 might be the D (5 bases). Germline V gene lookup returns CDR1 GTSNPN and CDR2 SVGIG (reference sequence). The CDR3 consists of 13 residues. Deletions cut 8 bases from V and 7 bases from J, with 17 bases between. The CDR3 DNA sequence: TGTGCCGGACGGGGTTTTTCTAGCGGGGAGCTGTTTTTT. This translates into CAGRGFSSGELFF. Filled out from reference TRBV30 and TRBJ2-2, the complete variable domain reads SQTIHQWPATLVQPVGSPLSLECTVEGTSNPNLYWYRQAAGRGLQLLFYSVGIGQISSEVPQNLSASRPQDRQFILSSKKLLLSDSGFYLCAGRGFSSGELFFGEGSRLTVL.

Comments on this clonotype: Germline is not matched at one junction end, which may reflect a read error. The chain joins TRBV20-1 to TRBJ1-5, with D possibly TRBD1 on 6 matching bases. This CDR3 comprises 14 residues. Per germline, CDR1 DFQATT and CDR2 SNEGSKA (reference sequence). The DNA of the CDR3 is TGCAGTGCGTCAACAGGGTCGAGCAATCAGCCCCAGCGTTTT. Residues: CSASTGSSNQPQRF.

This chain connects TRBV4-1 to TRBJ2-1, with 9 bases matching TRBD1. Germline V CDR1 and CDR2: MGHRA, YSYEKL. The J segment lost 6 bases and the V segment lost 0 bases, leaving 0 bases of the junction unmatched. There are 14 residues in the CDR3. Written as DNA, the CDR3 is TGCGCCAGCAGCCAAGAGGACAGGGGCAATGAGCAGTTCTTC. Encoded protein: CASSQEDRGNEQFF.

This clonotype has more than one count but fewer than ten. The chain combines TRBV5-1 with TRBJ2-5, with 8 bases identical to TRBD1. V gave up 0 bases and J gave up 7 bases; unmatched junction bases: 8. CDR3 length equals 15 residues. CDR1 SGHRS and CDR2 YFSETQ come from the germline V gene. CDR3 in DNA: TGCGCCAGCAGCTTGGTCGAGACAGGGGTTAGGACCCAGTACTTC. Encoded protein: CASSLVETGVRTQYF.

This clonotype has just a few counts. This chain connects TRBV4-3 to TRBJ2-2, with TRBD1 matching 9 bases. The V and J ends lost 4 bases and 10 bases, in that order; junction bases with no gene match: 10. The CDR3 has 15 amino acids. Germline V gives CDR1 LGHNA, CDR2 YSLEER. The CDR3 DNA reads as TGCGCCAGCAGCCTTTTTGGACAGGGGAAGGAGGAGCTGTTTTTT. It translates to CASSLFGQGKEELFF.

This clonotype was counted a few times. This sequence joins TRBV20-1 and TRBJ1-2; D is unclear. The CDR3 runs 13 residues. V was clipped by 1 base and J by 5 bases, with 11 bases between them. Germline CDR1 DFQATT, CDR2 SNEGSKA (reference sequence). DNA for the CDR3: TGCAGTGCTAGAGCAGAGGGCACTTATGGCTACACCTTC. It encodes CSARAEGTYGYTF.

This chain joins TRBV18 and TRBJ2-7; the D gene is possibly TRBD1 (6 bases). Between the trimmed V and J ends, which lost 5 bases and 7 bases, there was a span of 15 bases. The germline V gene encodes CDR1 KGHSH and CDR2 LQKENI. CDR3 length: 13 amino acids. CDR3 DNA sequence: TGTGCCAGCTCATCGGGACACTCTGGGGAGCAGTACTTC. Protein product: CASSSGHSGEQYF.

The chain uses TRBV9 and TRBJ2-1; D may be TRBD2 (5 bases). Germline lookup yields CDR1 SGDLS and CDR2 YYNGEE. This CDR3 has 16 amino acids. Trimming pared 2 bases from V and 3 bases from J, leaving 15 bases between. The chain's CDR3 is CASSVMAGPSYNEQFF. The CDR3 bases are TGTGCCAGCAGCGTCATGGCGGGCCCTAGCTACAATGAGCAGTTCTTC.

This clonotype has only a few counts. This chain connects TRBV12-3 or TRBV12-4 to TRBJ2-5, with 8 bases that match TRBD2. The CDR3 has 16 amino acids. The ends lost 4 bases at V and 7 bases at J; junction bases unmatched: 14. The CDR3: CASSSLGEVAGRTQYF. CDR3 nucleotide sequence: TGTGCCAGCAGTTCGCTCGGGGAAGTAGCGGGGCGGACCCAGTACTTC.

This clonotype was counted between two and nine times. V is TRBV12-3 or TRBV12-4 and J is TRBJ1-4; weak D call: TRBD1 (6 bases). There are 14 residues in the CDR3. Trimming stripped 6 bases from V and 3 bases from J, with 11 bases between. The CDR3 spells CASSYTGPNEKLFF. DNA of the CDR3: TGTGCCAGCAGCTATACAGGGCCTAATGAAAAACTGTTTTTT.

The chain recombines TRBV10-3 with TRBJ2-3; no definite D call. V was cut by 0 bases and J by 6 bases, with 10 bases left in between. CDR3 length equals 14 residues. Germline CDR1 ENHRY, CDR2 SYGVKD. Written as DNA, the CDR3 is TGTGCCATCAGTGAGTCGACGGCCCGGGATACGCAGTATTTT. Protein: CAISESTARDTQYF.

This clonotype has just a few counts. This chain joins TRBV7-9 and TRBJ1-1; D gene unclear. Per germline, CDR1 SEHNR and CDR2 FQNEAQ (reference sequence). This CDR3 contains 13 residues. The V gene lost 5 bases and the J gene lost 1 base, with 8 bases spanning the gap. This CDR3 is CASSERTNTEAFF. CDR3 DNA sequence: TGTGCCAGCAGCGAGAGGACGAACACTGAAGCTTTCTTT. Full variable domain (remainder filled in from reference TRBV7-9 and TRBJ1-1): DTGVSQNPRHKITKRGQNVTFRCDPISEHNRLYWYRQTLGQGPEFLTYFQNEAQLEKSRLLSDRFSAERPKGSFSTLEIQRTEQGDSAMYLCASSERTNTEAFFGQGTRLTVV.

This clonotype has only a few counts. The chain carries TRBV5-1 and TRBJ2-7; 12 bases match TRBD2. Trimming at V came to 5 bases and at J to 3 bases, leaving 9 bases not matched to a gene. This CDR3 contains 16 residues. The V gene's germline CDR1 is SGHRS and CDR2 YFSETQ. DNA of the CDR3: TGCGCCAGCAGGGTAGGGACTAGCGGGCGACTCTACGAGCAGTACTTC. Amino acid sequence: CASRVGTSGRLYEQYF.

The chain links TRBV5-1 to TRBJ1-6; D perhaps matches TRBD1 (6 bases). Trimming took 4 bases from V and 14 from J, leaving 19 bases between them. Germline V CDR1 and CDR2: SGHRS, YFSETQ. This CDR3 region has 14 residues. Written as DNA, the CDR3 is TGCGCCAGCAGCCGGGACAAGGGGTTTCTGGCCCTCCACTTT. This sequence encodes CASSRDKGFLALHF. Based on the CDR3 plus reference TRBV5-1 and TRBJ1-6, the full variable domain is KAGVTQTPRYLIKTRGQQVTLSCSPISGHRSVSWYQQTPGQGLQFLFEYFSETQRNKGNFPGRFSGRQFSNSRSEMNVSTLELGDSALYLCASSRDKGFLALHFGNGTRLTVT.

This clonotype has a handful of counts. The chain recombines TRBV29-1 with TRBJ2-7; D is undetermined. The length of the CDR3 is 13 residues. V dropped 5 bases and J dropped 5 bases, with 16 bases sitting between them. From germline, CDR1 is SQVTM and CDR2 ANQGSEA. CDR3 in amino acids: CSVRRAGGHEQYF. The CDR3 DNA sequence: TGCAGCGTTCGAAGAGCAGGTGGTCACGAGCAGTACTTC.

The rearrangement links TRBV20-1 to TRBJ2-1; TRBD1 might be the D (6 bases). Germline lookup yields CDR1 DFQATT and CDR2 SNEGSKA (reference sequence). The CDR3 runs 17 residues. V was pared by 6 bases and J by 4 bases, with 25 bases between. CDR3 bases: TGCAGTGCCAGGGGAAGGGACCCCCTCTTTACGTACAATGAGCAGTTCTTC. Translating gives CSARGRDPLFTYNEQFF.

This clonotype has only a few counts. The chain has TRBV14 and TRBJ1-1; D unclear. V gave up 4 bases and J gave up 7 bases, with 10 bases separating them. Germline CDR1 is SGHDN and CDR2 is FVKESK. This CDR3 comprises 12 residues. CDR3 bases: TGTGCCAGCAGCCGACGAGCAAATGAAGCTTTCTTT. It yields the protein CASSRRANEAFF. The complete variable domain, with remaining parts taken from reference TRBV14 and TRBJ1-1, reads EAGVTQFPSHSVIEKGQTVTLRCDPISGHDNLYWYRRVMGKEIKFLLHFVKESKQDESGMPNNRFLAERTGGTYSTLKVQPAELEDSGVYFCASSRRANEAFFGQGTRLTVV.

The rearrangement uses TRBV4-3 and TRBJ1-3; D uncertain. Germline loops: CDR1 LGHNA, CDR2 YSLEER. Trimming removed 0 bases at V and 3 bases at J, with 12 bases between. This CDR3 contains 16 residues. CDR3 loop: CASSQDGPLGGNTIYF. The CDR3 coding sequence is TGCGCCAGCAGCCAAGATGGACCGTTGGGTGGAAACACCATATATTTT.

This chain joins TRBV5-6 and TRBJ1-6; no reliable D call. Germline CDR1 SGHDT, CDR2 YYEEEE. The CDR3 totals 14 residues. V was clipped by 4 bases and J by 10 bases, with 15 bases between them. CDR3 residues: CASSTKFPGSPLHF. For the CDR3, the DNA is TGTGCCAGCAGCACAAAGTTCCCCGGATCACCCCTCCACTTT.

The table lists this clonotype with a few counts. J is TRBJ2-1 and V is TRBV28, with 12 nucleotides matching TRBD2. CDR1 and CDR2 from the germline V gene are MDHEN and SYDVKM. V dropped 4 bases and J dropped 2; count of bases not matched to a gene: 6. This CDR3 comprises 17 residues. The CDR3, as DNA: TGTGCCAGCAGTTCGACTAGCGGGGGACCCCCCTACAATGAGCAGTTCTTC. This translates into CASSSTSGGPPYNEQFF.

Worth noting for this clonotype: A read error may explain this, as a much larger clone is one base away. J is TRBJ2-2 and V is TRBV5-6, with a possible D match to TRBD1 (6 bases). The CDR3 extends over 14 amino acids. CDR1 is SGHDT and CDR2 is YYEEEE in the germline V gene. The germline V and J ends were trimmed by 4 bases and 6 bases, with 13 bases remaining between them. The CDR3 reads CASSPGQYSGELFF. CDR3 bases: TGTGCCAGCAGCCCCGGACAGTACTCCGGGGAGCTGTTTTTT. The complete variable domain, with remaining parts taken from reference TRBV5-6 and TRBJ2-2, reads DAGVTQSPTHLIKTRGQQVTLRCSPKSGHDTVSWYQQALGQGPQFIFQYYEEEERQRGNFPDRFSGHQFPNYSSELNVNALLLGDSALYLCASSPGQYSGELFFGEGSRLTVL.

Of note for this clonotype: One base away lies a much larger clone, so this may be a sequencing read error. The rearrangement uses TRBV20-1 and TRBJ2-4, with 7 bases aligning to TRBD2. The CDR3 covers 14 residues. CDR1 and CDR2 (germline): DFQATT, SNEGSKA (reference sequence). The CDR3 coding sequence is TGCAGTCTGCCCGGGAGGAGGGCCAAAAACAGTCAGTACTTC. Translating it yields CSLPGRRAKNSQYF.

CDR3 loop: CATGTSGTDTQYF. CDR3 DNA: TGTGCCACGGGGACTAGCGGCACAGATACGCAGTATTTT. The chain joins TRBV10-3 to TRBJ2-3, with 10 bases lining up with TRBD2. The CDR3 has 13 amino acids. V lost 10 bases, J lost 1 base, and 2 bases stayed unmatched. The germline V gene encodes CDR1 ENHRY and CDR2 SYGVKD.

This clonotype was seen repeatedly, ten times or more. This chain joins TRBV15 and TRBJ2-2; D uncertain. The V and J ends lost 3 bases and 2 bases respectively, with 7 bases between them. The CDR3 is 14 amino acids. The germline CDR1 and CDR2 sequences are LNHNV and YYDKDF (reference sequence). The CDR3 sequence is CATSSKVNTGELFF. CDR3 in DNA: TGTGCCACCAGCAGCAAGGTCAACACCGGGGAGCTGTTTTTT.

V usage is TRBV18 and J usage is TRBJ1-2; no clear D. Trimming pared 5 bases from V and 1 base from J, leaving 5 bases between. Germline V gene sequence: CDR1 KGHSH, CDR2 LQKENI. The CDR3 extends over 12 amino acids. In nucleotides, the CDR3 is TGTGCCAGCTCAGAGATTAACTATGGCTACACCTTC. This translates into CASSEINYGYTF.

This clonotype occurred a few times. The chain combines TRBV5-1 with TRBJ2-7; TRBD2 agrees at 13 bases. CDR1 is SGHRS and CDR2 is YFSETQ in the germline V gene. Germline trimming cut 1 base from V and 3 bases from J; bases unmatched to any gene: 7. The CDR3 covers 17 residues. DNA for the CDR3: TGCGCCAGCAGCTTGTGGGGGACTAGCGGGACATTCTACGAGCAGTACTTC. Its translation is CASSLWGTSGTFYEQYF.

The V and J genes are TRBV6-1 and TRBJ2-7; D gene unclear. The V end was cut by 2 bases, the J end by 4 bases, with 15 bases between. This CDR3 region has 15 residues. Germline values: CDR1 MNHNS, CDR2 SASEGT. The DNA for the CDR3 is TGTGCCAGCAGTGAAAGTTTCCCCGCAGTTTACGAGCAGTACTTC. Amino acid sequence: CASSESFPAVYEQYF.

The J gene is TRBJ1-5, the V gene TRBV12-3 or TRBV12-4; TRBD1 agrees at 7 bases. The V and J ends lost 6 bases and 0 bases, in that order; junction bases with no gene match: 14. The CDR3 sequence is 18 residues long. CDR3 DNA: TGTGCCAGCAGCCACCCAACCGGGACAGCCTATAGCAATCAGCCCCAGCATTTT. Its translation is CASSHPTGTAYSNQPQHF.